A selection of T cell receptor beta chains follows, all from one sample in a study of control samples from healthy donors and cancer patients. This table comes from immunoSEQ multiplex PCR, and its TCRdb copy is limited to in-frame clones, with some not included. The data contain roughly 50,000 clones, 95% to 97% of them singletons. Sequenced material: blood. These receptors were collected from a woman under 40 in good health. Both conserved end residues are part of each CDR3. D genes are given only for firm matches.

CASSPTPSSYNEQFF	TGTGCCAGCAGCCCGACTCCTAGCTCCTACAATGAGCAGTTCTTC	-	TRBV2	TRBJ2-1
CASSLPDPYEQYF	TGTGCCAGCAGTTTACCCGACCCATACGAGCAGTACTTC	-	TRBV28	TRBJ2-7
CASSLGDRGFVEKLFF	TGTGCCAGCAGCTTGGGGGACAGGGGGTTTGTGGAAAAACTGTTTTTT	TRBD1	TRBV11-2	TRBJ1-4
CASSWEADNEKLFF	TGCGCCAGCAGTTGGGAGGCAGATAATGAAAAACTGTTTTTT	-	TRBV23-1	TRBJ1-4
CASSFAAGTSYEQYF	TGCGCCAGCAGCTTCGCGGCAGGAACGTCCTACGAGCAGTACTTC	-	TRBV5-1	TRBJ2-7
CASSTLYNEQFF	TGTGCCAGCAGTACTCTCTACAATGAGCAGTTCTTC	-	TRBV27	TRBJ2-1
CAVNPLAGYNEQFF	TGTGCCGTAAATCCCCTAGCGGGGTACAATGAGCAGTTCTTC	TRBD2	TRBV6-5	TRBJ2-1
CASSLEGGAGELFF	TGCGCCAGCAGCTTGGAGGGAGGGGCCGGGGAGCTGTTTTTT	TRBD2	TRBV5-1	TRBJ2-2
CSVAEGRTEAFF	TGCAGCGTTGCAGAGGGTCGGACTGAAGCTTTCTTT	-	TRBV29-1	TRBJ1-1
CASSYGGGVSGNTIYF	TGTGCCAGCAGTTACGGGGGGGGAGTCTCTGGAAACACCATATATTTT	-	TRBV6-5	TRBJ1-3
CASTGLNTGELFF	TGTGCCAGCACTGGACTTAACACCGGGGAGCTGTTTTTT	-	TRBV6-5	TRBJ2-2
CASSPRWGNNSPLHF	TGTGCCAGCAGCCCCAGATGGGGGAATAATTCACCCCTCCACTTT	-	TRBV7-6	TRBJ1-6